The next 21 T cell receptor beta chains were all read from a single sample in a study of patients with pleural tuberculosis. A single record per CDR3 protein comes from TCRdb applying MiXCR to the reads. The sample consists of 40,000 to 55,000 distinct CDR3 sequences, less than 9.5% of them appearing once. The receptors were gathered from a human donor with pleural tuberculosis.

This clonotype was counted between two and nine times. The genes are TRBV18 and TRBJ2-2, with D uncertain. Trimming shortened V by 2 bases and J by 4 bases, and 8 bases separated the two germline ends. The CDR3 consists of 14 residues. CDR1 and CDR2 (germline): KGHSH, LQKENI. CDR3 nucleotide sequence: TGTGCCAGCTCACCAAAGGGCGGCACCGGGGAGCTGTTTTTT. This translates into CASSPKGGTGELFF.

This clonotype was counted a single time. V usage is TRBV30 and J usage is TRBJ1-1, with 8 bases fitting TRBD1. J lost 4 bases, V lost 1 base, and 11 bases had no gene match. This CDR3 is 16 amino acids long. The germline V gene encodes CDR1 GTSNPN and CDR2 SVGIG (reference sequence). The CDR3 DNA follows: TGTGCCTGGAGTGGACCGAGGACAGGGATGGGCACTGAAGCTTTCTTT. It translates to CAWSGPRTGMGTEAFF.

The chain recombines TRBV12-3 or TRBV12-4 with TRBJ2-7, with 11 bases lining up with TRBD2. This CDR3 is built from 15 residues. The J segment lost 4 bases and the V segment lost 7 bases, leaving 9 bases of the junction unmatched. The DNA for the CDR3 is TGTGCCAGCAACCGTAGACTAGCGGGAAAATACGAGCAGTACGTC. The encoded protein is CASNRRLAGKYEQYV.

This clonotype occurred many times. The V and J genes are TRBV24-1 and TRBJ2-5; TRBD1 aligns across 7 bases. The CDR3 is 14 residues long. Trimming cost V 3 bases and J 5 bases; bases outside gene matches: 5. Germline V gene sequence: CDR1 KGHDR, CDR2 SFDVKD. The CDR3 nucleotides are TGTGCCACCAGTGATCCTGACAGGGAGGAGACCCAGTACTTC. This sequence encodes CATSDPDREETQYF.

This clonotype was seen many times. This chain's CDR3 is CASSQDSTVPSADTQYF. The CDR3 bases are TGCGCCAGCAGCCAAGATTCGACAGTCCCCAGCGCAGATACGCAGTATTTT. The J gene is TRBJ2-3, the V gene TRBV4-1; possibly TRBD1 for D (5 bases). This CDR3 comprises 17 residues. Germline loops: CDR1 MGHRA, CDR2 YSYEKL. V was trimmed by 0 bases and J by 4 bases, leaving 17 bases between them.

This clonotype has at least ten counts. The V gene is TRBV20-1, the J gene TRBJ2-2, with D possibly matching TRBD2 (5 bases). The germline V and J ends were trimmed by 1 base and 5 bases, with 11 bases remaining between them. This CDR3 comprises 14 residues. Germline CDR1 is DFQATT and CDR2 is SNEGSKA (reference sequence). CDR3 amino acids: CSARVDGVTGELFF. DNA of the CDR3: TGCAGTGCTAGAGTTGACGGGGTGACCGGGGAGCTGTTTTTT.

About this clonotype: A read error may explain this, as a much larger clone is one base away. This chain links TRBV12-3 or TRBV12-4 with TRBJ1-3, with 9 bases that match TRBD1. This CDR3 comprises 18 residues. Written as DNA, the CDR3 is TGTGCCAGCAGTTTACGGACAGGGGCAAAACCCTCTGGAAACACCATACATTTT. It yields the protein CASSLRTGAKPSGNTIHF.

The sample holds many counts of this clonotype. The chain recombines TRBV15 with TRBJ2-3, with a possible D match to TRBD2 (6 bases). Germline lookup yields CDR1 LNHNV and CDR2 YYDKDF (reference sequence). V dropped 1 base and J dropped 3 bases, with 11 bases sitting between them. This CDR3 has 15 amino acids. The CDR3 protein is CATSRGLGETDTQYF. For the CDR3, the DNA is TGTGCCACCAGCAGAGGACTAGGAGAAACAGATACGCAGTATTTT.

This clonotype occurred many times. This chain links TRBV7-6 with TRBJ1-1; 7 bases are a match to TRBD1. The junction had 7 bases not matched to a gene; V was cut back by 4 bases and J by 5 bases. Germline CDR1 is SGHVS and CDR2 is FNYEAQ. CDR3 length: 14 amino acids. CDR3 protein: CASSSNRGRTEAFF. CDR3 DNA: TGTGCCAGCAGCTCTAACAGGGGTCGAACTGAAGCTTTCTTT. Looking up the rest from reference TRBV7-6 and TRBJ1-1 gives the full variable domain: GAGVSQSPRYKVTKRGQDVALRCDPISGHVSLYWYRQALGQGPEFLTYFNYEAQQDKSGLPNDRFSAERPEGSISTLTIQRTEQRDSAMYRCASSSNRGRTEAFFGQGTRLTVV.

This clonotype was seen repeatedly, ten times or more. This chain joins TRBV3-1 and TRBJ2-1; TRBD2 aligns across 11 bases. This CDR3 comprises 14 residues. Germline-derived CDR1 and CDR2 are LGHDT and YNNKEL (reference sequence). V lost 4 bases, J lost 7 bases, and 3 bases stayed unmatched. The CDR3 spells CASSLIAGGNEQFF. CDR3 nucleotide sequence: TGTGCCAGCAGCCTGATAGCGGGAGGGAATGAGCAGTTCTTC.

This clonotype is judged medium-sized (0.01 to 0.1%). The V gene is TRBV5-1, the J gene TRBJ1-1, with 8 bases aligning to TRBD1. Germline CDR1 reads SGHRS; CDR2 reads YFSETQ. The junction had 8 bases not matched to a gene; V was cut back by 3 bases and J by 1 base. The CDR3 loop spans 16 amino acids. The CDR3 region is CASSSSGRGRNTEAFF. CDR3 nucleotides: TGCGCCAGCAGCTCGTCTGGCAGGGGGCGGAACACTGAAGCTTTCTTT.

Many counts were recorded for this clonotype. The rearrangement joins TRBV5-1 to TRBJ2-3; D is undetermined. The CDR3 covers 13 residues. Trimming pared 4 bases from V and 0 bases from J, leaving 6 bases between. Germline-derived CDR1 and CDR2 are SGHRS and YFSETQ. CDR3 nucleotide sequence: TGCGCCAGCAGCCTGGACAGCACAGATACGCAGTATTTT. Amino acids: CASSLDSTDTQYF.

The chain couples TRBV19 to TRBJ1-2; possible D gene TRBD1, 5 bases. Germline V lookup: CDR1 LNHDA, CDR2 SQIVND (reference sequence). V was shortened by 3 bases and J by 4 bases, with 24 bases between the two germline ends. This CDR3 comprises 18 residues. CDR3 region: CASSMWGIVGGDFYGYTF. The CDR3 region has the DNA TGTGCCAGTAGTATGTGGGGAATCGTTGGAGGGGATTTCTATGGCTACACCTTC.

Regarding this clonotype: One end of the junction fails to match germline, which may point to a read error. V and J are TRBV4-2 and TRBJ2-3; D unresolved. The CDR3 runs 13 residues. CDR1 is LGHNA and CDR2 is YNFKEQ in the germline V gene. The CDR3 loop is CAGSPDTVGTQYF. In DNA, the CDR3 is TGTGCCGGCAGCCCGGATACAGTCGGTACGCAGTATTTT.

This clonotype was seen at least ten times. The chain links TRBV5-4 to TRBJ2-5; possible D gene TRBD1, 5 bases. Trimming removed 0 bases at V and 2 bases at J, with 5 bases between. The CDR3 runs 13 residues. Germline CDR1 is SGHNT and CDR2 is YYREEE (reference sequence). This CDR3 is CASSLEGQETQYF. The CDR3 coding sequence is TGTGCCAGCAGCTTGGAGGGGCAAGAGACCCAGTACTTC.

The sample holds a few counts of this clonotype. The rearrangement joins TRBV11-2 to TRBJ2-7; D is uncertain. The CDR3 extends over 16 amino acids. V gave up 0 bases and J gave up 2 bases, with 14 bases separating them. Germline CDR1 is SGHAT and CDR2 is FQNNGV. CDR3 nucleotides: TGTGCCAGCAGCTTAGAACCTCGCAATCCTGCCTACGAGCAGTACTTC. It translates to CASSLEPRNPAYEQYF.

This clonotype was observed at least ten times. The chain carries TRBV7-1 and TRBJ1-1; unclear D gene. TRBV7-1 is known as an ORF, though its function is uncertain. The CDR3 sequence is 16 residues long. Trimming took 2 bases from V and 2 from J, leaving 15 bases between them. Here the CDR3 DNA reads TGTGCCAGCAGCTCATCGGAGTGGGTAATAAACACTGAAGCTTTCTTT. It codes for CASSSSEWVINTEAFF.

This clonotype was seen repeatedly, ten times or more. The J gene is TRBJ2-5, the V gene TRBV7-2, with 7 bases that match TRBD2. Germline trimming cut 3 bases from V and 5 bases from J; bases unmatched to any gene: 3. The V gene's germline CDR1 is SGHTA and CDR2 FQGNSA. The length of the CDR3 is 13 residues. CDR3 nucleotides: TGTGCCAGCAGCTTCGCGGGAGCCGAGACCCAGTACTTC. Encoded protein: CASSFAGAETQYF.

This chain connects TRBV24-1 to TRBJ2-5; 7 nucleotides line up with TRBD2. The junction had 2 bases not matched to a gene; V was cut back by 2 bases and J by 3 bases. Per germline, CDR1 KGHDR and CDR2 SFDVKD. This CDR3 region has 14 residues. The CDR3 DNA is TGTGCCACCAGTGATTGGGGGGGAAAAGAGACCCAGTACTTC. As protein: CATSDWGGKETQYF.

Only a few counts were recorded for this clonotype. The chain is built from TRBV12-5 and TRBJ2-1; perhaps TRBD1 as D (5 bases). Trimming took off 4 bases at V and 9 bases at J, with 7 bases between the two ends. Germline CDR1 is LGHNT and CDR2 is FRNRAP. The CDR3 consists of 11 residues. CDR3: CASGWGREQFF. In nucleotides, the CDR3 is TGTGCTAGTGGTTGGGGCCGTGAGCAGTTCTTC. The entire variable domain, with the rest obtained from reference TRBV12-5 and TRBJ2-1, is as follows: DARVTQTPRHKVTEMGQEVTMRCQPILGHNTVFWYRQTMMQGLELLAYFRNRAPLDDSGMPKDRFSAEMPDATLATLKIQPSEPRDSAVYFCASGWGREQFFGPGTRLTVL.

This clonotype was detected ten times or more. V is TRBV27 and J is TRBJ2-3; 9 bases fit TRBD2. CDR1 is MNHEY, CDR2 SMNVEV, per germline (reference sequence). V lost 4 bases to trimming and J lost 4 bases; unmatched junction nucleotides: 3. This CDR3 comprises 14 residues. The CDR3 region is CASSWGLAADTQYF. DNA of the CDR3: TGTGCCAGCAGTTGGGGACTAGCTGCAGATACGCAGTATTTT.